Each of the 6 T cell receptor beta chains below was sequenced from the same sample in a study of T cell responses to AZD1222 COVID-19 vaccine. The data were produced by immunoSEQ multiplex PCR, yet TCRdb's version contains in-frame clones alone and is incomplete. Among 130,000 or so clones listed, about 93% were seen once. The source material was peripheral blood, sampled on day 0 of AZD1222 vaccination. The source is an adult in good health.

The CDR3 region is CASSLASTNNEQFF. The CDR3 DNA follows: TGTGCCAGCAGCTTAGCGTCCACAAACAATGAGCAGTTCTTC. The rearrangement uses TRBV7-2 and TRBJ2-1; D is ambiguous. The germline V gene has CDR1 SGHTA and CDR2 FQGNSA. V gave up 0 bases and J gave up 5 bases, with 8 bases separating them. The CDR3 contains 14 residues.

This chain joins TRBV15 and TRBJ1-5, with unresolved D. The CDR3 covers 14 residues. Germline CDR1 and CDR2: LNHNV and YYDKDF (reference sequence). V shed 1 base and J shed 1 base, with 5 bases lying between them. Written as DNA, the CDR3 is TGTGCCACCAGCAGAGTGTCGAGCAATCAGCCCCAGCATTTT. Its protein product is CATSRVSSNQPQHF.

This clone was observed once. The chain uses TRBV19 and TRBJ2-7, with 9 bases that match TRBD1. CDR1 is LNHDA and CDR2 is SQIVND in the germline V gene (reference sequence). CDR3 length: 15 residues. V lost 6 bases and J lost 2; bases outside the gene matches: 8. As DNA, the CDR3 is TGTGCCAGTAGCAGAACCGGGACAGGGACCTACGAGCAGTACTTC. It yields the protein CASSRTGTGTYEQYF.

The chain recombines TRBV11-3 with TRBJ2-3; D possibly corresponds to TRBD1 (5 bases). The CDR3 length is 14 residues. The germline V gene encodes CDR1 SGHNT and CDR2 YENEEA. V lost 1 base and J 3 bases, leaving 8 bases between the germline ends. The CDR3 DNA follows: TGTGCCAGCAGCTTAGGGCCAGGGACAGATACGCAGTATTTT. Translating gives CASSLGPGTDTQYF.

This chain links TRBV19 with TRBJ2-7; 12 bases match TRBD1. The trim removed 2 bases at V and 6 bases at J, leaving 8 bases unmatched. Germline CDR1 reads LNHDA; CDR2 reads SQIVND (reference sequence). The CDR3 sequence is 16 residues long. The CDR3 DNA follows: TGTGCCAGTAGTATACGCGCGGGACAGGGGGCGGGCGAGCAGTACTTC. Amino acid sequence: CASSIRAGQGAGEQYF.

V gene TRBV19 combines with J gene TRBJ1-5, with D tentatively TRBD1 (6 bases). This CDR3 has 15 residues. From germline, CDR1 is LNHDA and CDR2 SQIVND (reference sequence). V lost 6 bases and J lost 4, with 16 bases in between. The CDR3 here is CASSSTGRYNQPQHF. The CDR3 nucleotides are TGTGCCAGTAGCAGTACAGGGCGATATAATCAGCCCCAGCATTTT.